Listed here is a single TCR beta chain. The data were obtained in a study of blood T cell repertoires in COVID-19. Study background: The United States, Italy and Spain provided the acute and convalescent COVID-19 samples. The analysed material was cDNA or gDNA that came from T cells, B-cell-depleted T cells, or PBMCs.

This CDR3 has 15 residues. The V gene end was trimmed by 2 bases and the J gene end by 1 base; junction bases not matched to a gene: 0. The germline V gene encodes CDR1 LGHNA and CDR2 YNFKEQ. Per the study methods: Researchers report that nucleated cell counts were estimated from reference gene primer amplification. Here immunoSEQ multiplex PCR was the method, and the copy in TCRdb shows in-frame clones only, minus some. D and trimming come from the DNA, and the V and J calls and clone size come from that table. The table shows about 73,000 clones, with under 90% occurring only once. The sample comprised peripheral blood. The V gene is TRBV4-2, the J gene TRBJ2-3; 10 nucleotides match TRBD2. This TCR derives from a woman aged 55-70 years with acute or convalescent COVID-19. CDR3 amino acids: CASSQTSGGTDTQYF. The CDR3 bases are TGTGCCAGCAGCCAAACTAGCGGGGGCACAGATACGCAGTATTTT.